Listed below are T cell receptor beta chains from one sample, sequenced in a study of regulatory T cells in long-lasting Graves disease. Via MiXCR, TCRdb re-called the multiplex PCR reads, giving one row per CDR3 protein. The sample carries 400,000 to 450,000 distinct CDR3 sequences, roughly a quarter recorded once. The specimen was peripheral blood mononuclear cells (PBMCs), collected when the disease was refractory, from a patient treated with antithyroid drugs. These receptors all come from a female donor with Graves disease. Both conserved end residues are part of each CDR3. The order of the fields is clone size, V gene, J gene, D gene, CDR3 protein, CDR3 DNA. The D gene is left open where the match is weak. Expanded clones get a size class; other rows say once, few or many, or leave the size out.

few,TRBV3-1,TRBJ2-7,.,CASSPFRQEQYF,TGTGCCAGCAGCCCCTTCAGGCAGGAGCAGTACTTC
few,TRBV19,TRBJ2-7,.,CASSIGSSYEQYF,TGTGCCAGTAGTATCGGTTCCTCCTACGAGCAGTACTTC
.,TRBV3-1,TRBJ1-6,.,CASSQVGGSYNSPLHF,TGTGCCAGCAGCCAAGTTGGAGGCTCCTATAATTCACCCCTCCACTTT
.,TRBV11-2,TRBJ2-3,.,CASSFYRVRGVGDTQYF,TGTGCCAGCAGCTTTTACAGGGTTCGGGGTGTAGGAGATACGCAGTATTTT
few,TRBV25-1,TRBJ2-2,TRBD2,CASPGTSGRGSTGELFF,TGTGCCAGCCCCGGGACTAGCGGGAGGGGGAGCACCGGGGAGCTGTTTTTT
many,TRBV28,TRBJ1-1,.,CASSPHGDLNTEAFF,TGTGCCAGCAGTCCCCACGGGGACCTAAACACTGAAGCTTTCTTT
few,TRBV6-9,TRBJ2-2,TRBD2,CASSLAGGSTGELFF,TGTGCCAGCAGTTTAGCGGGAGGTTCCACCGGGGAGCTGTTTTTT
.,TRBV7-9,TRBJ2-2,TRBD2,CASSLYGTSGTGELFF,TGTGCCAGCAGCTTATACGGGACTAGCGGAACCGGGGAGCTGTTTTTT
few,TRBV29-1,TRBJ2-7,TRBD2,CSVVDPSGSFTYEQYF,TGCAGCGTTGTAGACCCTAGCGGGAGTTTTACCTACGAGCAGTACTTC
.,TRBV29-1,TRBJ1-4,.,CSVRDGPNEKLFF,TGCAGCGTGAGGGACGGCCCTAATGAAAAACTGTTTTTT
many,TRBV2,TRBJ2-5,.,CASSEGGEGAQETQYF,TGTGCCAGCAGTGAAGGAGGGGAGGGGGCCCAAGAGACCCAGTACTTC
many,TRBV12-3/TRBV12-4,TRBJ2-2,TRBD1,CASRSGTGNTGELFF,TGTGCCAGCAGATCCGGGACAGGAAACACCGGGGAGCTGTTTTTT
.,TRBV7-9,TRBJ2-7,.,CASSSRVGAGEQYF,TGTGCCAGCAGCTCTAGGGTCGGGGCAGGGGAGCAGTACTTC
.,TRBV7-2,TRBJ2-4,.,CASSSRGTKNIQYF,TGTGCCAGCAGTTCTCGGGGGACCAAAAACATTCAGTACTTC
once,TRBV12-3/TRBV12-4,TRBJ2-7,.,CASSFSEGEQYF,TGTGCCAGCAGTTTTTCGGAGGGCGAGCAGTACTTC
.,TRBV7-3,TRBJ2-7,.,CASRHPGTQQYF,TGTGCCAGCAGACACCCCGGGACGCAACAGTACTTC
.,TRBV6-1,TRBJ2-5,TRBD2,CASNRGVGETQYF,TGTGCCAGCAACCGGGGGGTTGGAGAGACCCAGTACTTC
.,TRBV15,TRBJ2-5,.,CATSRELAEQETQYF,TGTGCCACCAGCAGAGAACTAGCTGAACAAGAGACCCAGTACTTC
many,TRBV28,TRBJ1-2,TRBD1,CASSLWRRGLGYTF,TGTGCCAGCAGTTTATGGCGCAGGGGGCTTGGCTACACCTTC
.,TRBV30,TRBJ1-2,.,CAWSVRVYDYGYTF,TGTGCCTGGAGTGTAAGGGTTTACGACTATGGCTACACCTTC
many,TRBV5-1,TRBJ2-7,TRBD2,CASSFGTSYEQYF,TGTGCCAGCAGCTTTGGGACTAGCTACGAGCAGTACTTC
many,TRBV6-2/TRBV6-3,TRBJ2-5,.,CASSYSGDGGHETQYF,TGTGCCAGCAGTTATTCCGGAGATGGAGGTCACGAGACCCAGTACTTC
many,TRBV18,TRBJ2-7,.,CASSSADYEQYF,TGTGCCAGCTCGTCAGCCGACTACGAGCAGTACTTC